A single sample gave rise to the 8 T cell receptor beta chains below, sequenced in a study of OX40 agonist ivuxolimab in advanced cancers. TCRdb's table, derived via immunoSEQ multiplex PCR, lists solely in-frame clones and lacks some. The sample contains 45,000 to 65,000 clones, 88% of which appear only once. The sample was CD4+ or CD8+ T cells sorted from blood, taken in a trial of the OX40 agonist ivuxolimab. These receptors all stem from an adult with an advanced solid tumor such as melanoma, head and neck, liver or kidney cancer.

The chain recombines TRBV28 with TRBJ1-4, with 7 bases aligning to TRBD1. V lost 2 bases and J lost 3; bases outside the gene matches: 6. Germline loops: CDR1 MDHEN, CDR2 SYDVKM. This CDR3 is built from 16 residues. Here the CDR3 reads CASSLRGGQPNEKLFF. In DNA, the CDR3 is TGTGCCAGCAGTTTAAGAGGGGGACAGCCTAATGAAAAACTGTTTTTT.

V gene TRBV20-1 combines with J gene TRBJ1-2, with 9 bases matching TRBD1. With 5 bases clipped from V and 6 bases from J, the junction kept 1 base outside the gene matches. Germline lookup yields CDR1 DFQATT and CDR2 SNEGSKA (reference sequence). The CDR3 is 11 residues long. The CDR3 sequence is CSAGDRDGYTF. CDR3 coding DNA: TGCAGTGCTGGGGACAGGGATGGCTACACCTTC.

The chain is built from TRBV6-1 and TRBJ1-1, with a tentative D call TRBD1 (6 bases). Germline CDR1 and CDR2: MNHNS and SASEGT. Trimming pared 1 base from V and 6 bases from J, leaving 12 bases between. This CDR3 region has 14 residues. CDR3 DNA: TGTGCCAGCAGTGAAGGACAGGTCTCCCCTGAAGCTTTCTTT. Translating gives CASSEGQVSPEAFF.

This rearrangement joins TRBV15 to TRBJ2-5, with D uncertain. The germline V gene has CDR1 LNHNV and CDR2 YYDKDF (reference sequence). Trimming removed 0 bases at V and 3 bases at J, with 2 bases between. This CDR3 has 12 residues. CDR3 sequence reads: CATSREEETQYF. CDR3 bases: TGTGCCACCAGCAGAGAGGAAGAGACCCAGTACTTC.

The genes are TRBV27 and TRBJ2-6; D uncertain. Germline V CDR1 and CDR2: MNHEY, SMNVEV (reference sequence). V was pared by 6 bases and J by 2 bases, with 8 bases between. There are 14 residues in the CDR3. In nucleotides, the CDR3 is TGTGCCAGCAGATTGCTGGCTGGGGCCAACGTCCTGACTTTC. Protein sequence: CASRLLAGANVLTF.

The CDR3 loop reads CASSDSSGSGDTQYF. CDR3 nucleotides: TGTGCCAGCAGTGACTCGAGCGGGAGTGGGGATACGCAGTATTTT. The genes are TRBV6-4 and TRBJ2-3, with 8 nucleotides matching TRBD2. The trim removed 0 bases at V and 6 bases at J, leaving 5 bases unmatched. The germline V gene has CDR1 MRHNA and CDR2 SNTAGT. This CDR3 has 15 residues.

The chain links TRBV9 to TRBJ2-7, with D perhaps assigned TRBD1 or TRBD2 (6 bases each). The CDR3 consists of 15 residues. V lost 0 bases, J lost 4 bases, and 14 bases lay in between. Looked up from germline, CDR1 is SGDLS and CDR2 is YYNGEE. CDR3 in amino acids: CASSVDPGGGYEQYF. CDR3 DNA: TGTGCCAGCAGCGTAGATCCAGGAGGGGGATACGAGCAGTACTTC.

The gene calls are TRBV5-8 and TRBJ2-2; no clear D. Germline V lookup: CDR1 SGHTS, CDR2 YDEGEE. The CDR3 covers 13 residues. With 0 bases removed from V and 8 bases from J, the gap between germline ends came to 8 bases. The CDR3 spells CASSLEGLGELFF. The CDR3 nucleotides read TGTGCCAGCAGCTTGGAAGGATTGGGGGAGCTGTTTTTT.